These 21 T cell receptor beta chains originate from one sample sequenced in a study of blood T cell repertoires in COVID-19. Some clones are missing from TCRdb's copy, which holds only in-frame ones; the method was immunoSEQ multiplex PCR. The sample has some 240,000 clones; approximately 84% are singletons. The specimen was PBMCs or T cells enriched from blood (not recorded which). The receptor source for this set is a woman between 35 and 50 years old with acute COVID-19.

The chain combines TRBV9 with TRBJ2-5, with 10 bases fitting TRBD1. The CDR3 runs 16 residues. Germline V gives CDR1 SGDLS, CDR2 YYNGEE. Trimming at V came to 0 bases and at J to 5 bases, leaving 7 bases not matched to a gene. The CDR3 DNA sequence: TGTGCCAGCAGCGTAGATGGTGCGGACAGGGGGGAGACCCAGTACTTC. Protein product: CASSVDGADRGETQYF.

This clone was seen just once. CDR3 DNA sequence: TGTGCCAGCAGCCCCTCAGGGATCGGCTACGAGCAGTACTTC. Protein product: CASSPSGIGYEQYF. The chain is built from TRBV7-2 and TRBJ2-7; D perhaps matches TRBD1 (5 bases). Trimming removed 5 bases from V and 3 bases from J, with 14 bases in between. This CDR3 comprises 14 residues. Germline CDR1 reads SGHTA; CDR2 reads FQGNSA.

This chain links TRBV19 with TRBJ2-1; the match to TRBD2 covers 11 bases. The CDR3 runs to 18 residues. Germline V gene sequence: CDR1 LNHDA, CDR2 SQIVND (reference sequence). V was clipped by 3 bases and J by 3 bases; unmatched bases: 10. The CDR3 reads CASSIGRRLAGLYNEQFF. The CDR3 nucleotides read TGTGCCAGTAGTATCGGAAGAAGACTAGCGGGACTCTACAATGAGCAGTTCTTC.

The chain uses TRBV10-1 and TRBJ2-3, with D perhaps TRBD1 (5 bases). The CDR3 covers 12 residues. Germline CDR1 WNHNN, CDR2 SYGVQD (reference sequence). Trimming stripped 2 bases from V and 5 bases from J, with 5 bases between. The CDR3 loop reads CASSETGDTQYF. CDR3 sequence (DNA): TGCGCCAGCAGTGAGACAGGAGATACGCAGTATTTT.

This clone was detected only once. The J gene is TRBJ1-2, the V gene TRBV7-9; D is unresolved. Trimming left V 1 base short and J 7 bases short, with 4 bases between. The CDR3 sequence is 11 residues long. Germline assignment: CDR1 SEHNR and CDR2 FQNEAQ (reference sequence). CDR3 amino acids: CASSLGGGYTF. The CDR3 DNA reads TGTGCCAGCAGCTTAGGAGGTGGCTACACCTTC.

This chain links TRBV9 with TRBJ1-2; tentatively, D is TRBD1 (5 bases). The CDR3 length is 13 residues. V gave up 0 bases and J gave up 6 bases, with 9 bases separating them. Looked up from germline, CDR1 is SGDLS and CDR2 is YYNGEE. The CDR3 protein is CASSVDQGDGYTF. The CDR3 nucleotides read TGTGCCAGCAGCGTAGATCAAGGGGATGGCTACACCTTC.

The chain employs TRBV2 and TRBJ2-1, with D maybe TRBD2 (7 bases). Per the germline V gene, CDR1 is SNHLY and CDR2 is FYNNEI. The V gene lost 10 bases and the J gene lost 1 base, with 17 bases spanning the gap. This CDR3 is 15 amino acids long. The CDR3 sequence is CATTPGRGSYNEQFF. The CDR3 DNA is TGTGCCACCACCCCTGGGAGGGGGTCCTACAATGAGCAGTTCTTC.

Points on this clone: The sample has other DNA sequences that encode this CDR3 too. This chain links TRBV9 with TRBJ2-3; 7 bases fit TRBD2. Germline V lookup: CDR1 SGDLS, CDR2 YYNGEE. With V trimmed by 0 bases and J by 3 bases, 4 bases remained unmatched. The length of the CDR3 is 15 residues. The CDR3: CASSVAGAGTDTQYF. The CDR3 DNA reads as TGTGCCAGCAGCGTAGCGGGAGCGGGGACAGATACGCAGTATTTT.

The CDR3 DNA sequence: TGTGCCAGCACCTACCCCGGGTCCCACGAGCAGTACTTC. Its translation: CASTYPGSHEQYF. The chain has TRBV7-3 and TRBJ2-7; unclear D gene. Germline CDR1 SGHTA, CDR2 FQGTGA. The V gene lost 7 bases and the J gene lost 5 bases, with 15 bases spanning the gap. This CDR3 has 13 amino acids.

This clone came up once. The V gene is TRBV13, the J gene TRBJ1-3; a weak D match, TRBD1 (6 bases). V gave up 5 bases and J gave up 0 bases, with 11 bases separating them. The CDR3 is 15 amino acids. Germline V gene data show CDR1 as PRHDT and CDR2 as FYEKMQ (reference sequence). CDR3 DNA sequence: TGTGCCAGCAGCAGTGGGGGCACCTCTGGAAACACCATATATTTT. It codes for CASSSGGTSGNTIYF. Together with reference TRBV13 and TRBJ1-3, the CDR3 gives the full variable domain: AAGVIQSPRHLIKEKRETATLKCYPIPRHDTVYWYQQGPGQDPQFLISFYEKMQSDKGSIPDRFSAQQFSDYHSELNMSSLELGDSALYFCASSSGGTSGNTIYFGEGSWLTVV.

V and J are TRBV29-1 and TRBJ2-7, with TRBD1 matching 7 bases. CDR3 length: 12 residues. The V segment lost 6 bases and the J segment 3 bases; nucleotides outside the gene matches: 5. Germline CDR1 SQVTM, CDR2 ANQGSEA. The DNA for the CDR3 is TGCAGCGTGGGAAGGACAGGCTACGAGCAGTACTTC. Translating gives CSVGRTGYEQYF.

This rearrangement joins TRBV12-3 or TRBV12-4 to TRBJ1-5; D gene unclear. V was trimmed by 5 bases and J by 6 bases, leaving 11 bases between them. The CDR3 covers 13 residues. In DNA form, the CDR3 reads TGTGCCAGCAGTGTGATGGGGAGTCAGCCCCAGCATTTT. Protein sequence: CASSVMGSQPQHF.

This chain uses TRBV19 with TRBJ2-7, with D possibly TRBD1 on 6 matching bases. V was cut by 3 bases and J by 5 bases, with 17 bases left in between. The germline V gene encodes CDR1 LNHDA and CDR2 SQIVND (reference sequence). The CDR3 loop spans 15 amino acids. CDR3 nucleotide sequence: TGTGCCAGTAGTATCCGCAGGGGCCATGTAAACGAGCAGTACTTC. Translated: CASSIRRGHVNEQYF.

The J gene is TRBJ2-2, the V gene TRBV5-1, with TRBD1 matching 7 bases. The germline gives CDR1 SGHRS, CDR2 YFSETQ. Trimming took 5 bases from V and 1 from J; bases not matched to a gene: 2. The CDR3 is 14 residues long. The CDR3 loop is CASRGTENTGELFF. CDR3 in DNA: TGCGCCAGCAGGGGGACAGAGAACACCGGGGAGCTGTTTTTT.

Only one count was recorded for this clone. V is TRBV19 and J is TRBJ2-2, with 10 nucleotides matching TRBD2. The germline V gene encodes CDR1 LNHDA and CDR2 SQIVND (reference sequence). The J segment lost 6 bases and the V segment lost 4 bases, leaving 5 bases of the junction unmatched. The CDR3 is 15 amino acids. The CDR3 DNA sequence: TGTGCCAGTAGTAAGGGAGGACTAGCGGCCGGGGAGCTGTTTTTT. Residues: CASSKGGLAAGELFF.

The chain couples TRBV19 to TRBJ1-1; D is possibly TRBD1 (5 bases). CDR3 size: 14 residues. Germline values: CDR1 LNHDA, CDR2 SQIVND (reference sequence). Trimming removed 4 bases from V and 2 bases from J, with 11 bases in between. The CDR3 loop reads CASSTRAPNTEAFF. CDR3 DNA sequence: TGTGCCAGTAGTACCAGGGCCCCCAACACTGAAGCTTTCTTT.

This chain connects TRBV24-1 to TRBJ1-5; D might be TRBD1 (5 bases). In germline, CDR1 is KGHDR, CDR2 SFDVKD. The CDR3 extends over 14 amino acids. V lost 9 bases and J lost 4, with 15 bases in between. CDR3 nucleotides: TGTGCCACCCAAAGTGCAGGGAGGAATCAGCCCCAGCATTTT. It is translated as CATQSAGRNQPQHF.

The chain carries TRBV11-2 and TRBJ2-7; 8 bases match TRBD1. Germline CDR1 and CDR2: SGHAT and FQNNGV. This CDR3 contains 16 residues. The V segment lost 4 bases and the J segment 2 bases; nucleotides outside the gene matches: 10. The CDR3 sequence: CASSSTLDRAAYEQYF. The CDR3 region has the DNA TGTGCCAGCAGCTCCACGTTGGACAGGGCAGCCTACGAGCAGTACTTC. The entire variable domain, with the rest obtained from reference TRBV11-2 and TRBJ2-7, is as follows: EAGVAQSPRYKIIEKRQSVAFWCNPISGHATLYWYQQILGQGPKLLIQFQNNGVVDDSQLPKDRFSAERLKGVDSTLKIQPAKLEDSAVYLCASSSTLDRAAYEQYFGPGTRLTVT.

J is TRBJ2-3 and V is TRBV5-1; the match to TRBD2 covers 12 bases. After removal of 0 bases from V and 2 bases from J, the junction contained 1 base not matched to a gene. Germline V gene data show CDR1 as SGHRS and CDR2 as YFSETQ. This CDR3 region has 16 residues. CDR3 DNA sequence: TGCGCCAGCAGCTTGGGACTAGCGGGAGACACAGATACGCAGTATTTT. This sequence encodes CASSLGLAGDTDTQYF.

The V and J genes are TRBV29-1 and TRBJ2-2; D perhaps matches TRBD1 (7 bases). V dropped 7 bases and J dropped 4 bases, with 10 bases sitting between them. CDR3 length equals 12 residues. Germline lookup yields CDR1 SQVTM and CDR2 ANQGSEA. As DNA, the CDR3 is TGCAGCGCCCAGGGGGGCACCGGGGAGCTGTTTTTT. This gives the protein CSAQGGTGELFF.

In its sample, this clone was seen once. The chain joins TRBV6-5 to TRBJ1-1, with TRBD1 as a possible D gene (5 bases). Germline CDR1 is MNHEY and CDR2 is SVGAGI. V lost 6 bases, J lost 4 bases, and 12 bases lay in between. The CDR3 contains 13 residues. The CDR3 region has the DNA TGTGCCAGCAGCAGGACAATCGGCACTGAAGCTTTCTTT. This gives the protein CASSRTIGTEAFF.